Here is one TCR beta chain with its context. Its matching antigen is unknown. These data come from a study of a mutant IDH1 vaccine in newly diagnosed glioma. Study summary: Beforehand, treatment had been radiotherapy, temozolomide, or both; the majority received both. Study-level results: Patients showed vaccine-induced immune responses at a rate of under 95%. Changes in top peripheral clonotypes did not appear linked to pseudoprogression.

The time point is: baseline, week 1 (first vaccination visit). Treatment meaning: pre-vaccination baseline after standard-of-care therapy. V dropped 8 bases and J dropped 0 bases, with 12 bases sitting between them. CDR1 is SGDLS and CDR2 is YYNGEE in the germline V gene. CDR3 size: 14 residues. Data came from immunoSEQ multiplex PCR; TCRdb stores just in-frame clones and leaves some out. The data show 59,000 or so clones, 75% to 95% seen once. The clonotype originates from a man in his forties or fifties with glioma. The chain couples TRBV9 to TRBJ1-3; D is possibly TRBD1 (6 bases). The starting material was PBMCs, obtained from a glioma patient treated with radiotherapy, temozolomide or both. CDR3 sequence reads: CARKTGSSGNTIYF. DNA for the CDR3: TGTGCCAGGAAGACAGGCAGCTCTGGAAACACCATATATTTT.